These T cell receptor beta chains were read from a single sample in a study of brain T cells in children with intractable seizures. Method: immunoSEQ multiplex PCR; TCRdb's copy keeps in-frame clones and lacks some. The sample yields 340,000 or so clones, more than 85% seen once. Source: peripheral blood, taken around 5 months after surgery. The receptors were sampled from a boy less than two years old with tuberous sclerosis and intractable seizures. Both conserved end residues are part of each CDR3. The D gene is left open where the match is weak. For some rows the clone size is stated as once, few or many, or as a class when expanded; others skip it.

- | TRBJ2-2 | TRBV7-3 | TRBD2 | TGTGCCAGCAGCCCAGCGGGGAGAAACACCGGGGAGCTGTTTTTT | CASSPAGRNTGELFF
- | TRBJ2-5 | TRBV7-2 | - | TGTGCCAGCAGCCCCGTGGTGGAGGACTGGGAGACCCAGTACTTC | CASSPVVEDWETQYF
- | TRBJ2-3 | TRBV10-3 | - | TGTGCCTCCACACAGGGTGTTGCAGATACGCAGTATTTT | CASTQGVADTQYF
- | TRBJ2-1 | TRBV13 | TRBD1 | TGTGCCACGATAGGGGACAGGGGGGTTGAGCAGTTCTTC | CATIGDRGVEQFF
- | TRBJ2-1 | TRBV24-1 | - | TGTGCCACCAGTGACCAACAACGGGGAGTTTACTACAATGAGCAGTTCTTC | CATSDQQRGVYYNEQFF
- | TRBJ1-1 | TRBV19 | - | TGTGCCAGCCAAGGACGGGCGGCGAACACTGAAGCTTTCTTT | CASQGRAANTEAFF
- | TRBJ1-1 | TRBV11-2 | - | TGTGCCAGCAGCCCGATGGGGGGGGCAGAAATAAACACTGAAGCTTTCTTT | CASSPMGGAEINTEAFF
few | TRBJ2-2 | TRBV9 | - | TGTGCCAGCAGCGTAGGAGGGTTCAGCACCGGGGAGCTGTTTTTT | CASSVGGFSTGELFF
- | TRBJ1-1 | TRBV3-1/TRBV3-2 | - | TGTGCCAGCAGCCAGGTAGACACTGAAGCTTTCTTT | CASSQVDTEAFF
- | TRBJ1-1 | TRBV30 | TRBD1 | TGTGCCTGGATCGAGACAGGGAGAATGAACACTGAAGCTTTCTTT | CAWIETGRMNTEAFF
- | TRBJ1-6 | TRBV7-3 | - | TGTGCCAGCAGCTTCGGGCCCAATTCACCCCTCCACTTT | CASSFGPNSPLHF
- | TRBJ1-4 | TRBV4-1 | TRBD1 | TGCGCCAGCAGCCGCGCCGGGACAGAAAATGAAAAACTGTTTTTT | CASSRAGTENEKLFF
- | TRBJ2-6 | TRBV5-1 | - | TGCGCCAGCAGCTTGGCCGTGGGTGTCTCTGGGGCCAACGTCCTGACTTTC | CASSLAVGVSGANVLTF
- | TRBJ2-7 | TRBV7-8 | - | TGTGCCAGCAGCCTAAGGACGGACTCCTACGAGCAGTACTTC | CASSLRTDSYEQYF
- | TRBJ2-5 | TRBV9 | TRBD2 | TGTGCCAGCAGCGTAGCGGGGGGGCCCAGGGAGACCCAGTACTTC | CASSVAGGPRETQYF
- | TRBJ2-3 | TRBV27 | TRBD2 | TGTGCCAGCAGACAATTCGGGGGGGGCACAGATACGCAGTATTTT | CASRQFGGGTDTQYF
- | TRBJ1-2 | TRBV10-3 | - | TGTGCCATGTCCCGGTGGATCGGGCCCTTGTATGGCTACACCTTC | CAMSRWIGPLYGYTF
- | TRBJ2-1 | TRBV7-3 | - | TGTGCCAGCAGCTTAGGGGGGCCTTACAATGAGCAGTTCTTC | CASSLGGPYNEQFF
- | TRBJ2-3 | TRBV11-1 | TRBD1 | TGTGCCAGCAGCTTGAACAGGGGGCAGTCAGATACGCAGTATTTT | CASSLNRGQSDTQYF
- | TRBJ1-1 | TRBV5-1 | - | TGCGCCAGCAGCTTGAAGGGCACTGAAGCTTTCTTT | CASSLKGTEAFF
- | TRBJ2-1 | TRBV7-8 | TRBD1 | TGTGCCAGCAGCTTACTATCAGAGGGACAGGCCAGGAATGAGCAGTTCTTC | CASSLLSEGQARNEQFF
- | TRBJ1-2 | TRBV4-2 | - | TGTGCCAGCAGCCAAGAAGGGACCCTAGGTGGCTACACCTTC | CASSQEGTLGGYTF
- | TRBJ2-3 | TRBV3-1/TRBV3-2 | TRBD2 | TGTGCCAGCAGCAGACGGCAGGGACTAGATGGCACAGATACGCAGTATTTT | CASSRRQGLDGTDTQYF
- | TRBJ2-5 | TRBV5-1 | TRBD2 | TGCGCCAGCAGCTATAGCGGGAGCGAAAAAGAGACCCAGTACTTC | CASSYSGSEKETQYF
- | TRBJ1-6 | TRBV30 | - | TGTGCCTGGAGTGTAAGACGGCCGTCGAGTTCACCCCTCCACTTT | CAWSVRRPSSSPLHF
once | TRBJ1-2 | TRBV30 | - | TGTGCCTGGAGTTCCGGATTACTGAACTATGGCTACACCTTC | CAWSSGLLNYGYTF
- | TRBJ1-1 | TRBV10-3 | - | TGTGCCATCAGTGGGTTTTCAGAACTCGGCAAGGACACTGAAGCTTTCTTT | CAISGFSELGKDTEAFF
- | TRBJ1-2 | TRBV6-5 | - | TGTGCCAGCAGTTATTTTTCTGGAGCCTATGGCTACACCTTC | CASSYFSGAYGYTF
- | TRBJ2-1 | TRBV7-8 | - | TGTGCCAGCAGCTCCAGCCGGGACAATCCCCTCAATGAGCAGTTCTTC | CASSSSRDNPLNEQFF
- | TRBJ2-3 | TRBV4-2 | TRBD2 | TGTGCCAGCAGCCAGGAACTAGCGGGGGGAACAGATACGCAGTATTTT | CASSQELAGGTDTQYF
- | TRBJ1-1 | TRBV29-1 | - | TGCAGCGTCCACCAGGGACCGAACACTGAAGCTTTCTTT | CSVHQGPNTEAFF
- | TRBJ1-5 | TRBV6-6 | - | TGTGCCAGCAGTTCATGGGGGGGCGGCAATCAGCCCCAGCATTTT | CASSSWGGGNQPQHF
- | TRBJ2-5 | TRBV18 | - | TGTGCCAGCTCACCTGAAGAGACCCAGTACTTC | CASSPEETQYF
- | TRBJ2-1 | TRBV2 | - | TGTGCCAGCAGTGAAAGGGGCAGGGAGTCCTACAATGAGCAGTTCTTC | CASSERGRESYNEQFF
- | TRBJ2-1 | TRBV10-1 | - | TGCGCCAGCAGTATCACAGGCCAGTTCTTC | CASSITGQFF
- | TRBJ1-4 | TRBV25-1 | - | TGTGCCAGCAGTCTCCGTGGGGGACGGGGAAATGAAAAACTGTTTTTT | CASSLRGGRGNEKLFF
once | TRBJ2-1 | TRBV5-1 | TRBD2 | TGCGCCAGCAGCGAGGGTCTGGGAGGGAGGAATGAGCAGTTCTTC | CASSEGLGGRNEQFF
- | TRBJ1-2 | TRBV4-1 | - | TGCGCCAGCAGCCAAGTCCCAACCCTCTACACCTTC | CASSQVPTLYTF
- | TRBJ1-5 | TRBV7-9 | - | TGTGCCAGCAGCTTCGGGGACCAAAATCAGCCCCAGCATTTT | CASSFGDQNQPQHF
- | TRBJ2-4 | TRBV4-1 | TRBD1 | TGCGCCAGCAGCCAAGGACAGGGGTTGAAAAACATTCAGTACTTC | CASSQGQGLKNIQYF
- | TRBJ1-1 | TRBV28 | - | TGTGCCAGCAATCTAGGCTGGGGTGTCCCTGAAGCTTTCTTT | CASNLGWGVPEAFF
few | TRBJ2-1 | TRBV5-4 | TRBD2 | TGTGCCAGCAGCTTAACTAGCGGCTCCTACAATGAGCAGTTCTTC | CASSLTSGSYNEQFF
- | TRBJ2-6 | TRBV24-1 | TRBD1 | TGTGCCACCAGTGATGGACAGGGGGCGCCCGGGGCCAACGTCCTGACTTTC | CATSDGQGAPGANVLTF
- | TRBJ2-7 | TRBV5-1 | - | TGCGCCAGCAGCTCACCCCAAGACGAGCAGTACTTC | CASSSPQDEQYF
- | TRBJ2-3 | TRBV3-1/TRBV3-2 | TRBD2 | TGTGCCAGCAGCCAAGATAGCGGGAGGAGTGCAGATACGCAGTATTTT | CASSQDSGRSADTQYF
- | TRBJ2-7 | TRBV19 | TRBD1 | TGTGCCAGTAGTAACTACAGGGGGATCTCCTACGAGCAGTACTTC | CASSNYRGISYEQYF
- | TRBJ2-5 | TRBV29-1 | TRBD1 | TGCAGCGTTGAGAGGGACAGGGGTAGAGAGACCCAGTACTTC | CSVERDRGRETQYF
- | TRBJ2-5 | TRBV11-3 | TRBD2 | TGTGCCAGCAGCCGGGCGGGAGTGCTGGGGGAGACCCAGTACTTC | CASSRAGVLGETQYF
- | TRBJ1-1 | TRBV7-4 | TRBD1 | TGTGCCAGCAGCTTAGAAGGGACAGGGGGCGGCACTGAAGCTTTCTTT | CASSLEGTGGGTEAFF
- | TRBJ1-3 | TRBV29-1 | - | TGCAGCGTCGCAGGGACTGGAAACACCATATATTTT | CSVAGTGNTIYF
- | TRBJ2-7 | TRBV19 | - | TGTGCCAGTAGTCCGACCAATTCCTACGAGCAGTACTTC | CASSPTNSYEQYF
- | TRBJ1-2 | TRBV10-3 | - | TGTGCCATCAAGTCTAATCCAGATCTCAACTATGGCTACACCTTC | CAIKSNPDLNYGYTF
- | TRBJ2-1 | TRBV18 | TRBD2 | TGTGCCAGCTCACTTACCCCTAGCGGGGTTGACAATGAGCAGTTCTTC | CASSLTPSGVDNEQFF